The source of this T cell receptor (beta chain) is a study of cytomegalovirus exposure and HLA in healthy donors. The study's findings and limits: Apparent HLA restriction characterized most CMV-associated TCR beta chains in a later analysis.

Details on this clone: Antigen specificity is unknown.

The V end was cut by 4 bases, the J end by 7 bases, with 13 bases between. CDR3 size: 13 residues. Germline V gene sequence: CDR1 MGHDK, CDR2 SYGVNS. Vbeta (60) and Jbeta (13) primers were used in the PCR. Data came from immunoSEQ multiplex PCR; TCRdb stores just in-frame clones and leaves some out. This sample has over 150,000 clones, with roughly three quarters found just once. The specimen sequenced was PBMCs. The genes are TRBV25-1 and TRBJ1-2; D may be TRBD1 (5 bases). This clonotype was sampled from a male donor in good health and CMV-seronegative. CDR3 in DNA: TGTGCCAGCAGTGGATACAGTGGGGCTGGCTACACCTTC. Encoded protein: CASSGYSGAGYTF.